This T cell receptor (beta chain) appears in the sequencing data of a study of T cells after yellow fever vaccination. Study-level results: Peak timing came faster in the weaker secondary response, day 5 versus 15.

Ten or more counts support this clonotype. Its antigen is undetermined. This CDR3 has 16 residues. Losses at the gene ends were 6 bases for V and 5 bases for J; bases not matched to a gene: 13. The germline gives CDR1 SGHRS, CDR2 YFSETQ. A 5'RACE template-switching step, the method used to make TCR cDNA, added a universal primer site and UMIs. TCRdb itself ran the 5' RACE reads through MiXCR, one entry per CDR3 protein. The table has approximately 600,000 distinct CDR3 sequences, roughly an eighth seen once. The rearrangement joins TRBV5-1 to TRBJ2-5; TRBD2 aligns across 10 bases. Sequencing used PBMCs, obtained on the day of the yellow fever booster vaccination. This receptor was identified in a man aged 30 to 39 who received the YFV17D yellow fever vaccine. The DNA of the CDR3 is TGCGCCAGCAACTTCATCAGCAGCGGGAGGGTCGAGACCCAGTACTTC. It encodes CASNFISSGRVETQYF.